The sequence of this T cell receptor (beta chain) was determined in a study of response to subunit inactivated influenza vaccine. This clonotype turned up a few times. The antigen is unknown. The CDR3 sequence is 14 residues long. The germline CDR1 and CDR2 sequences are SNHLY and FYNNEI. V shed 4 bases and J 5 bases; nucleotides not matched to a gene: 7. Study conclusions and caveats: Authors suggested few new T cells are recruited by each seasonal influenza vaccination.

TCRdb itself ran the RT-PCR reads through MiXCR, one entry per CDR3 protein. The table lists about 190,000 distinct CDR3 sequences, 14% of them singletons, with about a quarter in the top ten. The J gene is TRBJ1-1, the V gene TRBV2; TRBD1 matches 7 bases. The specimen was CD8+ T cells sorted from PBMCs, collected around 5 days after vaccination. This clonotype was obtained from a middle-aged man who received an inactivated influenza vaccine. DNA for the CDR3: TGTGCCAGCAGTGCGCCAGGGGGTTTGACTGAAGCTTTCTTT. Translation: CASSAPGGLTEAFF.